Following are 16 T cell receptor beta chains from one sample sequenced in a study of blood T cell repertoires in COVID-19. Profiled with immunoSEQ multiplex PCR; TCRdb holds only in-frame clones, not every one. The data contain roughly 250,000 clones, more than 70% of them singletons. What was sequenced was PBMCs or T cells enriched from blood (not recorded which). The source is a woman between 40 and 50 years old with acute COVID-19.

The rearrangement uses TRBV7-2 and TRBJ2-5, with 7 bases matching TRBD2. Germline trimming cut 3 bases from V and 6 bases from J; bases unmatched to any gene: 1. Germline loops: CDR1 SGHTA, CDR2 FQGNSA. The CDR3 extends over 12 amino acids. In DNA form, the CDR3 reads TGTGCCAGCAGCTTGGGGGGGAAGACCCAGTACTTC. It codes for CASSLGGKTQYF.

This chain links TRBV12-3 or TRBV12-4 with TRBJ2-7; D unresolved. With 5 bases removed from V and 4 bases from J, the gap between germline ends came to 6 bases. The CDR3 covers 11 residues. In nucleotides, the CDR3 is TGTGCCAGCAGTCCCGGTTACGAGCAGTACTTC. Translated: CASSPGYEQYF.

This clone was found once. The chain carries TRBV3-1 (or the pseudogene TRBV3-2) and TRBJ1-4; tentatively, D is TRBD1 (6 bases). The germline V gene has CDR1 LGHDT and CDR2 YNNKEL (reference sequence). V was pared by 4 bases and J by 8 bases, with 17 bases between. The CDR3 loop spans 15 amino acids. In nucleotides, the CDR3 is TGTGCCAGCAGCCTTTTAACAGGGTCAGGCGAAAAACTGTTTTTT. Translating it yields CASSLLTGSGEKLFF.

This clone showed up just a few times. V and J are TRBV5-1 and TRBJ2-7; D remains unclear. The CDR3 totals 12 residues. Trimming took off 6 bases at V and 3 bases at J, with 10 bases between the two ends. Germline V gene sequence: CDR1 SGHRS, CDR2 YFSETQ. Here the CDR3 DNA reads TGCGCCAGCAACGAGAATGACTACGAGCAGTACTTC. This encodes CASNENDYEQYF.

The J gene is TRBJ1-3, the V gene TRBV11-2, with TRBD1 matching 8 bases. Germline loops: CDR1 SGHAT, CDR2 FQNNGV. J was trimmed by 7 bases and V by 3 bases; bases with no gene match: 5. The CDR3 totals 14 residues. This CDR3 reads CASSLDRVQNTIYF. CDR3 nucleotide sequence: TGTGCCAGCAGCTTGGACAGGGTGCAGAACACCATATATTTT. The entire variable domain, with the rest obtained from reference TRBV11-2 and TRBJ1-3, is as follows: EAGVAQSPRYKIIEKRQSVAFWCNPISGHATLYWYQQILGQGPKLLIQFQNNGVVDDSQLPKDRFSAERLKGVDSTLKIQPAKLEDSAVYLCASSLDRVQNTIYFGEGSWLTVV.

CDR3 sequence reads: CASSQTGPSLSYEQYV. In DNA form, the CDR3 reads TGCGCCAGCAGCCAAACCGGGCCTAGCCTGAGCTACGAGCAGTACGTC. The gene calls are TRBV4-3 and TRBJ2-7; D is perhaps TRBD2 (5 bases). Trimming cost V 2 bases and J 3 bases, with 17 bases left between them. CDR1 is LGHNA, CDR2 YSLEER, per germline. The CDR3 has 16 amino acids.

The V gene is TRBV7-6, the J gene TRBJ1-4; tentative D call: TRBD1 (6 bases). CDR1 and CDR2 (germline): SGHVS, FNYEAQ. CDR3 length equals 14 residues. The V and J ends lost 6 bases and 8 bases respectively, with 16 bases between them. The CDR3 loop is CASSLGTLGEKLFF. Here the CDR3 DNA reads TGTGCCAGCAGTTTGGGGACACTAGGGGAAAAACTGTTTTTT.

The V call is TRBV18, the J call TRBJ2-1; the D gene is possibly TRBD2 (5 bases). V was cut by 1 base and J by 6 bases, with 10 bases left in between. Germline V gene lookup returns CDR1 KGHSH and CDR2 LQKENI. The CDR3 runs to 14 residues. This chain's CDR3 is CASSPLDGGNEQFF. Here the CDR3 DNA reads TGTGCCAGCTCACCACTAGATGGAGGCAATGAGCAGTTCTTC.

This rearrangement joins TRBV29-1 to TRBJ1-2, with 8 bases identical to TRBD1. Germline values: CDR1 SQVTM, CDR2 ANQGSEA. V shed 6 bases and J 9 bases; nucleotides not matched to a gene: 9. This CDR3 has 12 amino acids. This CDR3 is CSVVQGGDSYTF. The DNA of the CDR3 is TGCAGCGTCGTACAGGGGGGGGATAGCTACACCTTC.

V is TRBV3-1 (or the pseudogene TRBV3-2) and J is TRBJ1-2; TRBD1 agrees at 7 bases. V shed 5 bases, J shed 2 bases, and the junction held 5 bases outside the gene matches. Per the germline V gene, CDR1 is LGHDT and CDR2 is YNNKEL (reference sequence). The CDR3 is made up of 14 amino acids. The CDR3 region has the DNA TGTGCCAGCAGCTACGGGACAGCAAACTATGGCTACACCTTC. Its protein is CASSYGTANYGYTF.

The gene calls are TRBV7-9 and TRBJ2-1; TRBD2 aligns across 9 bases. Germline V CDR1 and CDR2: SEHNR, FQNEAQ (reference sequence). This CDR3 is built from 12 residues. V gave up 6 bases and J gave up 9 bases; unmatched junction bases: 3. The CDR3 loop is CASSRGGVEQFF. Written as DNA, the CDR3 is TGTGCCAGCAGTCGCGGGGGGGTTGAGCAGTTCTTC.

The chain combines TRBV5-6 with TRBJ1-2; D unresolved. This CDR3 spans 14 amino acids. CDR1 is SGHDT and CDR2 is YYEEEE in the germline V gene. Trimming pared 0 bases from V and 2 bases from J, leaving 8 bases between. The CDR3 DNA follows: TGTGCCAGCAGCTTGGGTTGGCAGAACTATGGCTACACCTTC. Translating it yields CASSLGWQNYGYTF.

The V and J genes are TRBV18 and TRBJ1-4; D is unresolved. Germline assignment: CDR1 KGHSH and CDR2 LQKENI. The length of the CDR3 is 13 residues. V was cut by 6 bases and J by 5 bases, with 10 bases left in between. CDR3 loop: CASSPERNEKLFF. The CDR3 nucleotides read TGTGCCAGCTCTCCCGAGAGGAATGAAAAACTGTTTTTT.

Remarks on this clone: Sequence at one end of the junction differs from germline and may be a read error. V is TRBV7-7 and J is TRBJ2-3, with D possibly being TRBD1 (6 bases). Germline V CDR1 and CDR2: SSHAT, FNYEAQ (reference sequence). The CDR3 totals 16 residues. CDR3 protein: CASSLAQGRGTDTQYF. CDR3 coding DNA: TGTGCTAGCAGCTTAGCGCAGGGGCGGGGCACAGATACGCAGTATTTT.

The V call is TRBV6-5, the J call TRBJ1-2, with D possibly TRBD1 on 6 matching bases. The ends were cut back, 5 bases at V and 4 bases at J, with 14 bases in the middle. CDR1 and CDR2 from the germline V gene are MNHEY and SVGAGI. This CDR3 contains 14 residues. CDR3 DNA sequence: TGTGCCAGCAGTACGCCAGGGGTTGTCTATGGCTACACCTTC. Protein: CASSTPGVVYGYTF.

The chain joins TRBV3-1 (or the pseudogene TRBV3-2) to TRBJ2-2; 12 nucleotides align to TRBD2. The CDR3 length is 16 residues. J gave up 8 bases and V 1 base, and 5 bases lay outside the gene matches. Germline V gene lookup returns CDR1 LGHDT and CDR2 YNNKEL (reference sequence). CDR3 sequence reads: CASSQALAGGVGELFF. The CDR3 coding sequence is TGTGCCAGCAGCCAAGCACTAGCGGGAGGCGTTGGGGAGCTGTTTTTT.